The text below deals with one T cell receptor beta chain. The PCR used 60 Vbeta and 13 Jbeta primers. Produced via immunoSEQ multiplex PCR; TCRdb's table is partial and in-frame only. The sample lists more than 85,000 clones; roughly a tenth were seen once. The data stem from a study of cytomegalovirus exposure and HLA in healthy donors. The CDR3 spans 16 residues. Germline V lookup: CDR1 SGHDT, CDR2 YYEEEE. The ends lost 4 bases at V and 9 bases at J; junction bases unmatched: 7. Source material: PBMCs. The clonotype comes from a middle-aged man in good health and CMV-seropositive. The chain links TRBV5-6 to TRBJ2-1; 16 nucleotides line up with TRBD2. The CDR3 protein is CASSRGLAGGPREQFF. Written as DNA, the CDR3 is TGTGCCAGCAGCCGGGGACTAGCGGGAGGGCCCCGTGAGCAGTTCTTC.